This TCR beta chain was sequenced for a study of T-cell reconstitution after alpha-beta-depleted transplantation in children. The study's findings and limits: After transplant, at about two months, alpha-beta T cells were reportedly derived from several hundred expanded graft clones. When one year had passed after transplant, most T-cell counts and diversity came from newly produced T cells. For some patients, TCRbeta diversity was high at day 60 because of recipient T cells and thymic progenitors that survived.

Construction of the TCRbeta library involved unique molecular identifiers. TCRdb itself ran the PCR reads through MiXCR, one entry per CDR3 protein. This sample has approximately 500,000 distinct CDR3 sequences, with 10% to 13% found just once. The V gene end was trimmed by 8 bases and the J gene end by 8 bases; junction bases not matched to a gene: 6. The CDR3 runs to 13 residues. With regard to this clonotype: The antigen is unknown.

This sample comprised PBMCs, obtained before TCRalphabeta/CD19-depleted stem cell transplant. The clonotype was recovered from a child aged 2-15 years with inherited bone marrow failure, due to receive a stem cell transplant. The chain recombines TRBV12-3 or TRBV12-4 with TRBJ2-1; 10 bases line up with TRBD1. Here the CDR3 reads CASGQGVYDEQFF. In DNA, the CDR3 is TGTGCCAGCGGACAGGGGGTTTACGATGAGCAGTTCTTC.